This is a list of T cell receptor beta chains from one sample in a study of preoperative IRX-2 immunotherapy in early breast cancer. Profiling relied on immunoSEQ multiplex PCR, and the TCRdb table lists in-frame clones only, not all of them. The sample gives 20,000 to 25,000 clones, around 95% of which show up once; roughly 17% is in the top ten. Sample: tumor tissue, taken after IRX-2 immunotherapy. The receptors stem from a human donor with breast cancer. Both conserved end residues are part of each CDR3. D genes are given only for firm matches. Not all rows give a size; the values are once, few, many and, for expanded clones, a class.

NA TRBJ1-2 TRBV7-9 NA CASSFGTSSNYGYTF TGTGCCAGCAGCTTCGGGACCTCATCTAACTATGGCTACACCTTC
NA TRBJ2-3 TRBV28 NA CASRGVSTDTQYF TGTGCCAGCAGAGGGGTTAGCACAGATACGCAGTATTTT
NA TRBJ2-7 TRBV13 NA CASSLVKAGSYEQYF TGTGCCAGCAGCTTGGTGAAGGCAGGGTCCTACGAGCAGTACTTC
NA TRBJ2-7 TRBV29-1 TRBD1 CSVAGGVSYEQYF TGCAGCGTAGCAGGGGGAGTATCCTACGAGCAGTACTTC
NA TRBJ1-2 TRBV30 NA CAWSNMGHRKNYGYTF TGTGCCTGGAGTAATATGGGACACCGAAAGAACTATGGCTACACCTTC
NA TRBJ1-1 TRBV10-3 TRBD1 CATSASGTGDTEAFF TGTGCCACCTCCGCCTCCGGGACAGGGGACACTGAAGCTTTCTTT
NA TRBJ1-1 TRBV6-6 NA CASSQGQNTEAFF TGTGCCAGCAGTCAGGGACAAAACACTGAAGCTTTCTTT
NA TRBJ1-4 TRBV6-5 NA CASSWGFATNEKLFF TGTGCCAGCAGTTGGGGATTTGCAACTAATGAAAAACTGTTTTTT
NA TRBJ2-5 TRBV9 NA CASSVGQGETQYF TGTGCCAGCAGCGTAGGGCAGGGTGAGACCCAGTACTTC
NA TRBJ1-2 TRBV7-8 NA CASSLGGRNFDGYTF TGTGCCAGCAGCTTAGGCGGCAGGAACTTCGATGGCTACACCTTC
NA TRBJ1-2 TRBV9 TRBD1 CASSVAPGQGLNYGYTF TGTGCCAGCAGCGTAGCTCCGGGACAGGGCCTAAACTATGGCTACACCTTC
NA TRBJ1-2 TRBV30 NA CAWRGGPNYGYTF TGTGCCTGGAGGGGCGGGCCTAACTATGGCTACACCTTC
once TRBJ2-3 TRBV5-1 TRBD1 CASSPILTGADTQYF TGCGCCAGCAGCCCGATATTGACAGGGGCCGATACGCAGTATTTT
once TRBJ1-1 TRBV7-5 NA CARSRQGNFFTEAFF TGTGCCAGAAGCCGACAGGGAAATTTCTTCACTGAAGCTTTCTTT
NA TRBJ2-7 TRBV27 NA CASSFRGYEQYF TGTGCCAGCAGCTTCCGGGGCTACGAGCAGTACTTC
NA TRBJ1-1 TRBV27 NA CASTLVGGRSMNTEAFF TGTGCCAGCACCTTAGTAGGGGGGCGATCAATGAACACTGAAGCTTTCTTT
NA TRBJ2-7 TRBV15 TRBD2 CATSRELAGGTYEQYF TGTGCCACCAGCAGAGAACTAGCGGGAGGTACCTACGAGCAGTACTTC
NA TRBJ2-1 TRBV7-2 NA CASSSASSSYNEQFF TGTGCCAGCAGCTCTGCGTCGAGCTCCTACAATGAGCAGTTCTTC
NA TRBJ1-5 TRBV11-1 NA CASSLRARQVNQPQHF TGTGCCAGCAGCTTAAGGGCCAGACAGGTCAATCAGCCCCAGCATTTT
NA TRBJ1-2 TRBV27 TRBD1 CASSQRQGHGYTF TGTGCCAGCAGTCAACGACAGGGGCATGGCTACACCTTC
NA TRBJ2-2 TRBV27 TRBD2 CASRITLAGSSYNTGELFF TGTGCCAGCAGGATAACTCTAGCGGGGTCGAGTTATAACACCGGGGAGCTGTTTTTT
NA TRBJ2-2 TRBV5-6 TRBD2 CASSKTGTSSYTGELFF TGTGCCAGCAGCAAAACCGGGACTAGCAGCTACACCGGGGAGCTGTTTTTT
NA TRBJ2-7 TRBV7-3 TRBD1 CASSLGQGNPYEQYF TGTGCCAGCAGCTTAGGACAGGGAAACCCCTACGAGCAGTACTTC
once TRBJ2-7 TRBV28 TRBD1 CASSLDRTYEQYF TGTGCCAGCAGTTTGGACAGGACCTACGAGCAGTACTTC
NA TRBJ1-2 TRBV29-1 NA CSVLVLGGYGYTF TGCAGCGTCCTTGTTTTGGGAGGTTATGGCTACACCTTC
NA TRBJ2-1 TRBV6-1 NA CASSAWVQFF TGTGCCAGCAGTGCGTGGGTGCAGTTCTTC
NA TRBJ1-3 TRBV7-2 NA CASSLAQALSGNTIYF TGTGCCAGCAGCTTAGCACAGGCCCTCTCTGGAAACACCATATATTTT
few TRBJ1-1 TRBV20-1 NA CSAAENTEAFF TGCAGTGCGGCGGAGAACACTGAAGCTTTCTTT